This TCR beta chain was captured by sequencing in a study of blood T cell repertoires in COVID-19 (dated by TCRdb to 2019 to 2021). Background for the entire study: Samples from collaborators originated in the United States, Italy and Spain and spanned both the acute and convalescent phases of COVID-19. A freely available public database, intended as a resource for researchers studying the immune response to SARS-CoV-2, is where the repertoires were released. The material from the prospective study consisted of cDNA or gDNA derived from T cells, B-cell-depleted T cells, or PBMCs. A de-identified subject ID, COVID-19 status, age in years and sex were almost always included in the sample metadata. Where available, HLA class I and class II types were obtained from metadata supplied by the sample provider rather than from assay-based typing. The samples were drawn from the first 160 participants of the ongoing ImmuneRACE study and from roughly 1,300 subjects provided by 6 global collaborators. The dataset comprised deeply sampled blood TCRbeta repertoires from subjects exposed to, actively infected with, or recovered from COVID-19. Study-level results and caveats: The quantity of clinical and demographic metadata differed by source and by participant and was supplied without curation.

TCRbeta CDR3 regions were amplified from genomic DNA using the immunoSEQ Assay, a bias-controlled multiplex PCR. Per the source publication's procedure: Within the assay, amplification of reference gene primers was used to estimate how many nucleated cells each sample contained. Sequence reads were collapsed and filtered to measure the absolute abundance of every unique TCRbeta CDR3 rearrangement. For each sample, productive Simpson clonality was calculated as the square root of Simpson's diversity index across productive rearrangements. In its TCRdb copy, this immuneACCESS table keeps in-frame sequences only and misses some clones. Where compared with another copy, unresolved V genes explain less than half of these, and the others have no known cause. That table gives V, J and clone size, and the DNA gave D and trimming. The sample data list over 150,000 clones, and roughly 81% of these were observed just once. The biggest ten clones account for 8.3% of the sample.

Remarks on this clone: The clone's antigen remains unknown. No base quality values were provided; no much bigger clone lies one nucleotide off.

At one collaborating source in Seattle, patients were enrolled during active infection and were followed longitudinally through the course of disease. Each collaborating institution followed its own protocols to collect whole blood in K2EDTA tubes. For TCRbeta analysis, collaborators shipped samples in one of three forms: frozen whole blood, isolated PBMCs, or DNA extracted from either of those sample types. The CDR3 numbers 13 residues from cysteine through phenylalanine. Just the 39-base CDR3 DNA is kept, in frame starting at base 1. The germline V and J ends show losses of 6 bases and 6 bases respectively, and no gene match explains 7 bases of the junction. CDR1 and CDR2 (SQVTM, ANQGSEA) derive from the germline V gene.

This clonotype originated in a woman in her sixties with COVID-19, enrolled during active disease. The receptor chain draws on TRBV29-1 and TRBJ2-2; TRBD1 fits 7 bases in the junction. Input material: peripheral blood. The CDR3 reads as follows: CSVADRVPGELFF. The DNA is as follows: TGCAGCGTCGCCGACAGGGTTCCCGGGGAGCTGTTTTTT.